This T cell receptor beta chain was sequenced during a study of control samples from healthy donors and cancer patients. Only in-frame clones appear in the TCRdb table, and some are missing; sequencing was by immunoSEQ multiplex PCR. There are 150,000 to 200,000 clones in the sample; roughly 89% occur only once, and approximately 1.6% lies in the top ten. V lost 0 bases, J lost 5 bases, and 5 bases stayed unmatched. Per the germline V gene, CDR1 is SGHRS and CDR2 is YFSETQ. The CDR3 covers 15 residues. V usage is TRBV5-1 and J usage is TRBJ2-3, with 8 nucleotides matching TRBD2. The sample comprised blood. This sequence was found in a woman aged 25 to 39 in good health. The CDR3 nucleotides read TGCGCCAGCAGCTTGGGCTCGGGAGGGGGAGATACGCAGTATTTT. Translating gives CASSLGSGGGDTQYF.